This TCR beta chain originates from a study of PD-L1 blockade in urothelial cancer. Study context: Twenty-five of the 29 patients were men with bladder-origin urothelial cancer.

Noted time point: peripheral blood 6 weeks after treatment start. Clones were read by immunoSEQ multiplex PCR, and TCRdb kept only the in-frame ones, dropping some. Of 35,000 to 55,000 clones in the sample, around four fifths were seen once. CDR1 is MNHEY and CDR2 is SVGAGI in the germline V gene. Trimming took 5 bases from V and 1 from J, leaving 8 bases between them. The CDR3 sequence is 13 residues long. The sample here was PBMCs, taken around atezolizumab (anti-PD-L1) treatment. V and J are TRBV6-5 and TRBJ1-1; the D gene is possibly TRBD1 (5 bases). This receptor was obtained from a man aged 60 to 69 with urothelial cancer. DNA of the CDR3: TGTGCCAGCAGTAGAACAGGGAACACTGAAGCTTTCTTT. Encoded protein: CASSRTGNTEAFF.